This is a list of T cell receptor beta chains from one sample in a study of blood T cell repertoires in COVID-19. Sequencing was performed with immunoSEQ multiplex PCR; in TCRdb, only in-frame clones are kept and a portion is missing. Altogether 200,000 to 300,000 clones are present, less than 90% being singletons, with the ten largest covering under 2.5%. The sequenced material came from peripheral blood. These receptors were taken from a man in his thirties or forties with active or convalescent COVID-19. CDR3s include the opening cysteine and the closing phenylalanine or tryptophan. A D gene is named only where the DNA matches it firmly.

>TRBV2|TRBJ1-6|-
CASSDRGSHNSPLHF
TGTGCCAGCAGTGATCGGGGGTCCCATAATTCACCCCTCCACTTT
>TRBV7-9|TRBJ2-3|TRBD2
CASSQRTSGESDTQYF
TGTGCCAGCAGCCAGCGGACTAGCGGGGAGTCAGATACGCAGTATTTT
>TRBV19|TRBJ1-1|TRBD1
CASSIHTSLQGAANTEAFF
TGTGCCAGTAGTATCCATACCTCGCTACAGGGGGCGGCGAACACTGAAGCTTTCTTT
>TRBV6-5|TRBJ2-5|TRBD1
CASSHHRGNRETQYF
TGTGCCAGCAGTCACCACAGGGGCAATCGAGAGACCCAGTACTTC
>TRBV5-1|TRBJ1-2|-
CASSLGQSNYGYTF
TGCGCCAGCAGCTTGGGACAGTCTAACTATGGCTACACCTTC
>TRBV29-1|TRBJ2-7|TRBD2
CSVKPGGGGRLEQYF
TGCAGCGTCAAACCGGGAGGGGGGGGCAGGCTCGAGCAGTACTTC
>TRBV6-5|TRBJ2-1|TRBD2
CASVQLAGLYNEQFF
TGTGCCAGCGTCCAACTAGCGGGCTTATACAATGAGCAGTTCTTC
>TRBV9|TRBJ2-3|TRBD1
CASSVERTGPAVTDTQYF
TGTGCCAGCAGCGTAGAAAGGACAGGACCCGCAGTGACAGATACGCAGTATTTT
>TRBV28|TRBJ2-7|TRBD2
CASTPPGGYHEQYF
TGTGCCAGCACCCCTCCGGGGGGGTATCACGAGCAGTACTTC
>TRBV6-5|TRBJ2-5|-
CASSYLSGVGETQYF
TGTGCCAGCAGTTACTTATCAGGGGTCGGGGAGACCCAGTACTTC
>TRBV9|TRBJ1-2|-
CASSVGTGTYYGYTF
TGTGCCAGCAGCGTAGGGACGGGAACTTACTATGGCTACACCTTC
>TRBV6-1|TRBJ1-5|-
CASSDPPLSAQPQHF
TGTGCCAGCAGTGATCCCCCTCTTAGCGCTCAGCCCCAGCATTTT
>TRBV11-2|TRBJ2-7|TRBD1
CASSSIYRGREQYF
TGTGCCAGCAGCTCGATTTACAGGGGGCGCGAGCAGTACTTC
>TRBV30|TRBJ2-5|TRBD1
CAWSFDRGLGETQYF
TGTGCCTGGAGTTTCGACAGGGGGTTAGGAGAGACCCAGTACTTC
>TRBV11-2|TRBJ2-7|TRBD1
CASRTTPGQGDSSYEQYF
TGTGCCAGCAGAACTACCCCGGGACAGGGGGATAGCTCCTACGAGCAGTACTTC
>TRBV19|TRBJ2-7|TRBD1
CASSSEGASYEQYF
TGTGCCAGTAGTTCCGAGGGGGCCTCGTACGAGCAGTACTTC
>TRBV24-1|TRBJ2-1|TRBD1
CATSEGDRGHNEQFF
TGTGCCACCAGTGAGGGGGACAGGGGCCACAATGAGCAGTTCTTC
>TRBV7-9|TRBJ1-3|-
CASSLGRGASGNTIYF
TGTGCCAGCAGCTTAGGCAGGGGCGCTTCTGGAAACACCATATATTTT
>TRBV2|TRBJ1-2|TRBD1
CASSTSRQGAGYGYTF
TGTGCCAGTTCCACATCGAGGCAGGGGGCAGGCTATGGCTACACCTTC
>TRBV3-1/TRBV3-2|TRBJ1-5|-
CASSLTVNQPQHF
TGTGCCAGCAGCCTGACAGTTAATCAGCCCCAGCATTTT
>TRBV7-9|TRBJ1-2|-
CASSPSNALGYTF
TGTGCCAGCAGCCCTAGTAACGCTCTCGGCTACACCTTC
>TRBV4-2|TRBJ1-2|TRBD1
CASRGTDYYGYTF
TGTGCCAGCAGGGGGACAGACTACTATGGCTACACCTTC
>TRBV12-2|TRBJ2-7|-
CASRLTEGNRGNSYEQYF
TGTGCAAGTCGCCTAACGGAGGGAAACAGGGGAAACTCCTACGAGCAGTACTTC
>TRBV30|TRBJ1-1|TRBD1
CAWNRQGWDTEAFF
TGTGCCTGGAATCGACAGGGATGGGACACTGAAGCTTTCTTT
>TRBV13|TRBJ1-1|-
CASGSAGKVTEAFF
TGTGCCAGCGGCTCGGCAGGGAAGGTTACTGAAGCTTTCTTT